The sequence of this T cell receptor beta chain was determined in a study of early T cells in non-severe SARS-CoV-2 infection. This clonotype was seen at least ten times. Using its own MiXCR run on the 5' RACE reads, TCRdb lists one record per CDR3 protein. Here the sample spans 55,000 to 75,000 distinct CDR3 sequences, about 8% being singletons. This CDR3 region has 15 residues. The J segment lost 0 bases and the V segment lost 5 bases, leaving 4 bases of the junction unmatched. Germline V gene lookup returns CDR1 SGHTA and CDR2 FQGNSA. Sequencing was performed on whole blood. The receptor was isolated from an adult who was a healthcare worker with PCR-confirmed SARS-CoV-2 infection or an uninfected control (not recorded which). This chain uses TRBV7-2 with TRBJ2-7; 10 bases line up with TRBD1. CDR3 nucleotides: TGTGCCAGCAGCAGGACAGGGGGGAGCTCCTACGAGCAGTACTTC. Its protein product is CASSRTGGSSYEQYF. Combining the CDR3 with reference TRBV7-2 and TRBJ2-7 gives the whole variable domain GAGVSQSPSNKVTEKGKDVELRCDPISGHTALYWYRQSLGQGLEFLIYFQGNSAPDKSGLPSDRFSAERTGGSVSTLTIQRTQQEDSAVYLCASSRTGGSSYEQYFGPGTRLTVT.